What follows are 20 T cell receptor beta chains derived from one specimen sequenced in a study of shared clonotypes between healthy human individuals. Assay used: immunoSEQ multiplex PCR; TCRdb lists only in-frame clones, some missing. The table records 500,000 or so clones, roughly 95% of them present only once. Specimen: naive CD4+ T cells sorted from blood. Subset specified: CD45RA+ positively selected. Receptors were obtained from a woman in her twenties or thirties in good health.

The CDR3 nucleotides are TGCGCCAGCAGCTATTGGACTAGCGGCGGGAATGAGCAGTTCTTC. Translated: CASSYWTSGGNEQFF. The chain employs TRBV5-1 and TRBJ2-1; 10 positions match TRBD2. The CDR3 runs 15 residues. Germline-derived CDR1 and CDR2 are SGHRS and YFSETQ. Trimming at V came to 3 bases and at J to 7 bases, leaving 7 bases not matched to a gene.

This chain connects TRBV7-2 to TRBJ2-7; 8 bases are shared with TRBD1. CDR3 length equals 15 residues. Germline lookup yields CDR1 SGHTA and CDR2 FQGNSA. J gave up 2 bases and V 5 bases, and 8 bases lay outside the gene matches. This chain's CDR3 is CASSPRGQVAYEQYF. CDR3 sequence (DNA): TGTGCCAGCAGCCCAAGGGGACAGGTAGCCTACGAGCAGTACTTC.

The chain joins TRBV6-1 to TRBJ1-2, with D possibly matching TRBD1 (6 bases). Germline values: CDR1 MNHNS, CDR2 SASEGT. The CDR3 extends over 13 amino acids. Trimming cost V 8 bases and J 4 bases, with 14 bases left between them. CDR3 DNA: TGTGCCAGCTTAGGACAGTGGGCCTATGGCTACACCTTC. Translation gives CASLGQWAYGYTF.

This chain connects TRBV5-4 to TRBJ2-7, with 7 bases lining up with TRBD1. CDR1 and CDR2 (germline): SGHNT, YYREEE (reference sequence). Germline trimming cut 0 bases from V and 1 base from J; bases unmatched to any gene: 1. This CDR3 spans 14 amino acids. The DNA of the CDR3 is TGTGCCAGCAGCTTGGGGGACAGATCCTACGAGCAGTACTTC. Translation: CASSLGDRSYEQYF.

This chain joins TRBV6-6 and TRBJ2-5; 7 nucleotides match TRBD2. The ends lost 2 bases at V and 5 bases at J; junction bases unmatched: 5. The CDR3 consists of 14 residues. Germline CDR1 MNHNY, CDR2 SVGAGI (reference sequence). In DNA, the CDR3 is TGTGCCAGCAGTTACCTGGGACTACGGGAGACCCAGTACTTC. Protein: CASSYLGLRETQYF.

J is TRBJ2-2 and V is TRBV9; 10 positions match TRBD2. There are 16 residues in the CDR3. J gave up 6 bases and V 4 bases, and 9 bases lay outside the gene matches. Germline V lookup: CDR1 SGDLS, CDR2 YYNGEE. The CDR3 protein is CASSQRPSGSSGELFF. Here the CDR3 DNA reads TGTGCCAGCAGCCAACGGCCTAGCGGGAGCTCCGGGGAGCTGTTTTTT.

This chain uses TRBV5-4 with TRBJ2-1, with 9 bases identical to TRBD2. Germline V gene sequence: CDR1 SGHNT, CDR2 YYREEE (reference sequence). V dropped 5 bases and J dropped 0; count of bases not matched to a gene: 3. CDR3 length: 15 amino acids. The CDR3 bases are TGTGCCAGCAGAGTAGCGGGAGACTCCTACAATGAGCAGTTCTTC. Translated, it gives CASRVAGDSYNEQFF.

This clone showed up just once. The chain has TRBV9 and TRBJ2-7; 9 bases line up with TRBD1. The germline gives CDR1 SGDLS, CDR2 YYNGEE. The CDR3 has 15 residues. The J segment lost 6 bases and the V segment lost 4 bases, leaving 11 bases of the junction unmatched. The CDR3 is CASSLRDRVGSEQYF. The CDR3 DNA is TGTGCCAGCAGCCTCCGGGACAGGGTGGGCAGCGAGCAGTACTTC. The full variable domain, its missing parts supplied by reference TRBV9 and TRBJ2-7, is DSGVTQTPKHLITATGQRVTLRCSPRSGDLSVYWYQQSLDQGLQFLIQYYNGEERAKGNILERFSAQQFPDLHSELNLSSLELGDSALYFCASSLRDRVGSEQYFGPGTRLTVT.

The chain joins TRBV15 to TRBJ2-5; the D gene is possibly TRBD2 (6 bases). Trimming took 0 bases from V and 5 from J, leaving 16 bases between them. Germline CDR1 LNHNV, CDR2 YYDKDF (reference sequence). This CDR3 region has 16 residues. This chain's CDR3 is CATSRDQGGREETQYF. The CDR3 DNA reads TGTGCCACCAGCAGAGATCAGGGAGGTCGGGAGGAGACCCAGTACTTC.

This rearrangement joins TRBV28 to TRBJ1-1; TRBD1 matches at 8 bases. CDR1 and CDR2 from the germline V gene are MDHEN and SYDVKM. With V trimmed by 4 bases and J by 3 bases, 13 bases remained unmatched. This CDR3 is built from 17 residues. The CDR3: CASSSPGQANGDTEAFF. CDR3 DNA sequence: TGTGCCAGCAGTTCTCCGGGACAGGCAAATGGCGACACTGAAGCTTTCTTT.

The chain has TRBV27 and TRBJ1-2; TRBD1 aligns across 7 bases. The CDR3 contains 15 residues. J was trimmed by 8 bases and V by 6 bases; bases with no gene match: 15. Germline V gene data show CDR1 as MNHEY and CDR2 as SMNVEV (reference sequence). Here the CDR3 DNA reads TGTGCCAGCAGACCACCCCCAGGGGGTAGTGGCGGCTACACCTTC. It encodes CASRPPPGGSGGYTF.

V is TRBV29-1 and J is TRBJ1-2; D gene ambiguous. CDR1 and CDR2 from the germline V gene are SQVTM and ANQGSEA. CDR3 length equals 13 residues. V lost 7 bases to trimming and J lost 3 bases, with 15 bases between them. CDR3 bases: TGCAGCGCCCAAGAGCAGGCCGACTATGGCTACACCTTC. It codes for CSAQEQADYGYTF.

The chain uses TRBV6-1 and TRBJ2-5, with D perhaps matching TRBD1 or TRBD2 (6 bases each). The V gene lost 10 bases and the J gene lost 5 bases, with 20 bases spanning the gap. The CDR3 length is 14 residues. Germline V gene lookup returns CDR1 MNHNS and CDR2 SASEGT. The DNA of the CDR3 is TGTGCCACCGTGCGGGGCAGGGGCTCGGAGACCCAGTACTTC. Its translation is CATVRGRGSETQYF.

In its sample, this clone was seen a few times. V and J are TRBV28 and TRBJ1-1, with no clear D. This CDR3 contains 13 residues. Germline values: CDR1 MDHEN, CDR2 SYDVKM. The germline V and J ends were trimmed by 4 bases and 4 bases, with 10 bases remaining between them. The CDR3 DNA reads as TGTGCCAGCAGTTCCTCGGTGAGCACTGAAGCTTTCTTT. Its protein product is CASSSSVSTEAFF.

The chain is built from TRBV5-1 and TRBJ2-1; D is unclear. Trimming shortened V by 3 bases and J by 7 bases, and 11 bases separated the two germline ends. The CDR3 has 13 residues. The V gene's germline CDR1 is SGHRS and CDR2 YFSETQ. CDR3 DNA: TGCGCCAGCAGCTCGGACCCACCTAATGAGCAGTTCTTC. Translated, it gives CASSSDPPNEQFF.

The rearrangement uses TRBV5-5 and TRBJ1-2, with D uncertain. Trimming pared 2 bases from V and 4 bases from J, leaving 12 bases between. Germline V gene data show CDR1 as SGHKS and CDR2 as YYEKEE (reference sequence). The CDR3 is 14 residues long. The CDR3 nucleotides are TGTGCCAGCAGCTTAAGGGATCCCGCCTATGGCTACACCTTC. It yields the protein CASSLRDPAYGYTF.

This sequence joins TRBV5-1 and TRBJ2-7, with D possibly being TRBD2 (6 bases). V was cut by 7 bases and J by 3 bases, with 35 bases left in between. This CDR3 region has 20 residues. The germline gives CDR1 SGHRS, CDR2 YFSETQ. CDR3 bases: TGCGCCAGCGCGACGACCGCGGGCTGGAACATGGAGGGAGTAAACTACGAGCAGTACTTC. This codes for CASATTAGWNMEGVNYEQYF.

V usage is TRBV7-9 and J usage is TRBJ2-7; the D gene could be TRBD1 or TRBD2 (5 bases each). Germline CDR1 is SEHNR and CDR2 is FQNEAQ (reference sequence). V was pared by 1 base and J by 5 bases, with 12 bases between. This CDR3 is built from 14 residues. CDR3 nucleotides: TGTGCCAGCAGCTTAGTTGGGGGAAAGGACGAGCAGTACTTC. Protein: CASSLVGGKDEQYF.

This chain joins TRBV11-2 and TRBJ2-1; D call uncertain. Germline assignment: CDR1 SGHAT and CDR2 FQNNGV. V was shortened by 1 base and J by 13 bases, with 11 bases between the two germline ends. This CDR3 spans 12 amino acids. In DNA form, the CDR3 reads TGTGCCAGCAGCTTAGTGGGCAGAATACAGTTCTTC. It encodes CASSLVGRIQFF.

The rearrangement uses TRBV4-2 and TRBJ1-5; weak D call: TRBD1 (6 bases). The CDR3 length is 15 residues. The V and J ends lost 3 bases and 3 bases respectively, with 12 bases between them. Looked up from germline, CDR1 is LGHNA and CDR2 is YNFKEQ. The CDR3 region has the DNA TGTGCCAGCAGCCACCATCGACAGGACAATCAGCCCCAGCATTTT. Amino acids: CASSHHRQDNQPQHF.